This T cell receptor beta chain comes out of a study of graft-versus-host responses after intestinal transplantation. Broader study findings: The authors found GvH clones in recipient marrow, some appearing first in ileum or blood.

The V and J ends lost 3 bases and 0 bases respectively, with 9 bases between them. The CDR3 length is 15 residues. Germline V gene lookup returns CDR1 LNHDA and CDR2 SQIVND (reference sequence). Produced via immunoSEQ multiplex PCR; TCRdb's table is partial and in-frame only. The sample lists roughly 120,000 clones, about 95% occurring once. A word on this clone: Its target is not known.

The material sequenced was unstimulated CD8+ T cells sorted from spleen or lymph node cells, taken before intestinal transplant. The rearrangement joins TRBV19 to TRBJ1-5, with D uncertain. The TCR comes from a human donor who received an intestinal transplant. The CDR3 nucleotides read TGTGCCAGTAGTATGGGCGGGTATAGCAATCAGCCCCAGCATTTT. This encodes CASSMGGYSNQPQHF.